The 22 T cell receptor beta chains listed next were all sequenced from one sample in a study of control samples from healthy donors and cancer patients. Libraries were prepared by immunoSEQ multiplex PCR; TCRdb keeps only in-frame clonotypes and omits some of them. The table lists around 120,000 clones, around 87% of them singletons. The source material was blood. The receptor source for this set is a man between 60 and 70 years old in good health.

This chain uses TRBV6-4 with TRBJ1-4; 8 bases align to TRBD1. CDR3 length: 15 residues. With V trimmed by 6 bases and J by 2 bases, 5 bases remained unmatched. Germline V gene sequence: CDR1 MRHNA, CDR2 SNTAGT. CDR3 in DNA: TGTGCCAGCAGCGTCACAGGGGGTACTAATGAAAAACTGTTTTTT. This codes for CASSVTGGTNEKLFF.

The chain is built from TRBV11-2 and TRBJ1-5, with 10 bases identical to TRBD1. V dropped 5 bases and J dropped 6; count of bases not matched to a gene: 10. The CDR3 sequence is 16 residues long. The V gene's germline CDR1 is SGHAT and CDR2 FQNNGV. CDR3 sequence reads: CASSATGTGVGQPQHF. CDR3 nucleotides: TGTGCCAGCAGCGCTACCGGGACAGGGGTCGGTCAGCCCCAGCATTTT.

The chain joins TRBV7-2 to TRBJ2-2; D remains unclear. The CDR3 contains 13 residues. The germline CDR1 and CDR2 sequences are SGHTA and FQGNSA. Trimming stripped 2 bases from V and 7 bases from J, with 8 bases between. In DNA form, the CDR3 reads TGTGCCAGCAGCTTAAATGTGGGCGGGGAGCTGTTTTTT. Translating gives CASSLNVGGELFF.

This clone has only a few counts. The CDR3 spells CAIRPRAPSTDTQYF. The CDR3 DNA follows: TGTGCCATCAGGCCCAGGGCCCCTAGCACAGATACGCAGTATTTT. V and J are TRBV28 and TRBJ2-3; possibly TRBD1 for D (5 bases). The V gene's germline CDR1 is MDHEN and CDR2 SYDVKM. The V end lost 10 bases, the J end lost 0 bases, and 17 bases lay between the germline ends. The CDR3 spans 15 residues.

The chain combines TRBV11-2 with TRBJ2-7; tentatively, D is TRBD1 (5 bases). The germline gives CDR1 SGHAT, CDR2 FQNNGV. The CDR3 runs to 14 residues. The V end was cut by 1 base, the J end by 6 bases, with 13 bases between. CDR3 protein: CASSLGRQTGEQYF. CDR3 sequence (DNA): TGTGCCAGCAGCTTAGGGCGCCAAACAGGCGAGCAGTACTTC.

This clone was picked up one time. The genes are TRBV9 and TRBJ1-1; possibly TRBD1 for D (5 bases). Trimming shortened V by 7 bases and J by 1 base, and 5 bases separated the two germline ends. The germline V gene encodes CDR1 SGDLS and CDR2 YYNGEE. This CDR3 is 11 amino acids long. Here the CDR3 reads CASGGNTEAFF. The CDR3 DNA sequence: TGTGCCAGCGGGGGGAACACTGAAGCTTTCTTT.

The genes are TRBV5-1 and TRBJ1-2; D gene unclear. Germline CDR1 is SGHRS and CDR2 is YFSETQ. The V and J ends lost 2 bases and 2 bases respectively, with 7 bases between them. This CDR3 has 13 amino acids. The CDR3 nucleotides read TGCGCCAGCAGCTTAGAAGGGAACTATGGCTACACCTTC. Its protein is CASSLEGNYGYTF.

The chain combines TRBV7-8 with TRBJ1-3; the D is unclear. The CDR3 sequence is 13 residues long. Germline-derived CDR1 and CDR2 are SGHVS and FQNEAQ. V dropped 3 bases and J dropped 3 bases, with 6 bases sitting between them. CDR3 protein: CASSLGGGNTIYF. In DNA, the CDR3 is TGTGCCAGCAGCTTGGGTGGTGGAAACACCATATATTTT.

The V call is TRBV5-8, the J call TRBJ1-5, with TRBD1 matching over 9 bases. There are 17 residues in the CDR3. The germline V gene has CDR1 SGHTS and CDR2 YDEGEE. The V segment lost 5 bases and the J segment 1 base; nucleotides outside the gene matches: 10. Here the CDR3 reads CASSSPGQGYSNQPQHF. The CDR3 bases are TGTGCCAGCAGTTCTCCGGGACAGGGTTACAGCAATCAGCCCCAGCATTTT.

The chain carries TRBV28 and TRBJ1-4, with 7 bases matching TRBD1. Unmatched junction bases numbered 7, after V lost 5 bases and J lost 4 bases. Germline CDR1 and CDR2: MDHEN and SYDVKM. This CDR3 contains 15 residues. CDR3 sequence (DNA): TGTGCCAGCAGTCCCCCCGGGACAGTTAATGAAAAACTGTTTTTT. Protein product: CASSPPGTVNEKLFF. The complete variable domain, with remaining parts taken from reference TRBV28 and TRBJ1-4, reads DVKVTQSSRYLVKRTGEKVFLECVQDMDHENMFWYRQDPGLGLRLIYFSYDVKMKEKGDIPEGYSVSREKKERFSLILESASTNQTSMYLCASSPPGTVNEKLFFGSGTQLSVL.

In the case of this clone: This sample also contains other DNA sequences that code for the same CDR3. This sequence joins TRBV3-1 (or the pseudogene TRBV3-2) and TRBJ1-2; D might be TRBD1 (5 bases). The CDR3 loop spans 13 amino acids. Per germline, CDR1 LGHDT and CDR2 YNNKEL (reference sequence). Trimming cost V 0 bases and J 8 bases, with 10 bases left between them. CDR3 loop: CASSQEGGRGYTF. The DNA for the CDR3 is TGTGCCAGCAGCCAAGAGGGGGGTCGGGGCTACACCTTC.

The chain recombines TRBV7-2 with TRBJ2-2; no firm D call. V shed 5 bases and J shed 1 base, with 14 bases lying between them. Germline V gene lookup returns CDR1 SGHTA and CDR2 FQGNSA. This CDR3 spans 16 amino acids. The CDR3 DNA sequence: TGTGCCAGCAGCCCTGTGACCGCGGTGAACACCGGGGAGCTGTTTTTT. Translated: CASSPVTAVNTGELFF.

The chain employs TRBV28 and TRBJ1-5, with D perhaps TRBD1 (5 bases). Per germline, CDR1 MDHEN and CDR2 SYDVKM. The CDR3 totals 18 residues. The ends were cut back, 6 bases at V and 5 bases at J, with 26 bases in the middle. CDR3 DNA: TGTGCCAGCAGCTACAGTTCGGGGTTAGGGGCGGTTGATCAGCCCCAGCATTTT. Protein sequence: CASSYSSGLGAVDQPQHF.

The gene calls are TRBV30 and TRBJ1-1; D is perhaps TRBD1 (6 bases). CDR3 length: 13 residues. From germline, CDR1 is GTSNPN and CDR2 SVGIG (reference sequence). The germline V and J ends were trimmed by 4 bases and 4 bases, with 13 bases remaining between them. The CDR3 DNA is TGTGCCTGGACCTTACAGGGCGGCACTGAAGCTTTCTTT. This encodes CAWTLQGGTEAFF.

The rearrangement links TRBV4-1 to TRBJ1-2; D perhaps matches TRBD1 (5 bases). The CDR3 loop spans 13 amino acids. CDR1 and CDR2 (germline): MGHRA, YSYEKL. V was pared by 0 bases and J by 13 bases, with 15 bases between. In DNA, the CDR3 is TGCGCCAGCAGCCAAGATCTTTCAGGGCACCTCACCTTC. It yields the protein CASSQDLSGHLTF.

The chain joins TRBV19 to TRBJ1-2; D is undetermined. The V end was cut by 7 bases, the J end by 5 bases, with 14 bases between. The CDR3 is 13 residues long. The V gene's germline CDR1 is LNHDA and CDR2 SQIVND (reference sequence). For the CDR3, the DNA is TGTGCCAGTAACCCCTCTACCCCTTATGGCTACACCTTC. Its protein is CASNPSTPYGYTF.

The V gene is TRBV5-5, the J gene TRBJ2-1; no definite D call. The germline V and J ends were trimmed by 0 bases and 12 bases, with 13 bases remaining between them. Germline assignment: CDR1 SGHKS and CDR2 YYEKEE (reference sequence). This CDR3 region has 13 residues. For the CDR3, the DNA is TGTGCCAGCAGCTTGGTAGTCCCCCCAGGGCAGTTCTTC. Translation gives CASSLVVPPGQFF.

The chain's CDR3 is CASSLDKQFQGYSYGYTF. The CDR3 DNA reads TGCGCCAGCAGCTTGGATAAACAGTTCCAGGGCTATAGCTATGGCTACACCTTC. This sequence joins TRBV5-1 and TRBJ1-2; the D gene is possibly TRBD1 (5 bases). Trimming stripped 0 bases from V and 4 bases from J, with 22 bases between. This CDR3 is built from 18 residues. Germline V gene sequence: CDR1 SGHRS, CDR2 YFSETQ.

The chain joins TRBV6-5 to TRBJ1-6; D uncertain. Deletions cut 0 bases from V and 13 bases from J, with 7 bases between. The CDR3 has 12 residues. CDR1 and CDR2 (germline): MNHEY, SVGAGI. CDR3 DNA sequence: TGTGCCAGCAGTTACTCGCCGGGGCCCCTCCACTTT. Translated: CASSYSPGPLHF.

The rearrangement joins TRBV3-1 (or the pseudogene TRBV3-2) to TRBJ2-7; D unresolved. This CDR3 comprises 11 residues. Trimming shortened V by 4 bases and J by 7 bases, and 8 bases separated the two germline ends. CDR1 LGHDT and CDR2 YNNKEL come from the germline V gene (reference sequence). In DNA form, the CDR3 reads TGTGCCAGCAGCCTCCTTGGAGAGCAGTACTTC. Amino acids: CASSLLGEQYF.

In its sample, this clone was seen once. This chain joins TRBV28 and TRBJ1-5, with 7 bases identical to TRBD1. Trimming removed 6 bases from V and 4 bases from J; junction bases left unmatched: 9. From germline, CDR1 is MDHEN and CDR2 SYDVKM. This CDR3 spans 15 amino acids. DNA of the CDR3: TGTGCCAGCAGACCCGACAGGGTGTGGAATCAGCCCCAGCATTTT. Amino acid sequence: CASRPDRVWNQPQHF.

This clone appeared a single time. The chain is built from TRBV28 and TRBJ1-3, with a possible D match to TRBD1 (5 bases). V was trimmed by 1 base and J by 2 bases, leaving 12 bases between them. Germline V CDR1 and CDR2: MDHEN, SYDVKM. This CDR3 region has 16 residues. DNA for the CDR3: TGTGCCAGCAGTTTATTTGGGGGGGGAACTGGAAACACCATATATTTT. It specifies CASSLFGGGTGNTIYF.